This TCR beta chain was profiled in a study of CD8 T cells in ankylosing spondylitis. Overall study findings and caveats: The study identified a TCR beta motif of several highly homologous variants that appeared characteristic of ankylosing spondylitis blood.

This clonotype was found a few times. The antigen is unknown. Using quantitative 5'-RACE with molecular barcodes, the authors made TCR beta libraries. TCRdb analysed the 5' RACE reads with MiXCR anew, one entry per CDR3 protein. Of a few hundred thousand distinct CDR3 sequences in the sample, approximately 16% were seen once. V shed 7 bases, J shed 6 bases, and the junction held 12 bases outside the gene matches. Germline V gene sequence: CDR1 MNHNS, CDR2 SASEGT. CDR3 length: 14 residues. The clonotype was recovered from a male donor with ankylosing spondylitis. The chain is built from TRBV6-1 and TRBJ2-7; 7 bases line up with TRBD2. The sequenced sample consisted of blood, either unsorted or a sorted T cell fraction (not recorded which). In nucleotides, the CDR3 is TGTGCCAGCACCCCTGCAGGGAGGGTGGGCGAGCAGTACTTC. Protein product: CASTPAGRVGEQYF.